The text below deals with one T cell receptor (beta chain). Its antigen remains unknown. These data belong to a study of shared clonotypes between healthy human individuals. Study observations and caveats: Among a handful of donors, roughly 5.5% of naive CD4 clonotypes were found in common.

It was at deep level that the assay was run. Using approximately 200 ng DNA, roughly 33,000 T cell genomes, the sorted-subset replicate PCRs were run. Assay: immunoSEQ multiplex PCR; the TCRdb copy retains only in-frame clones and omits some. The sample consists of around 2.5 million clones, over 85% of them appearing once. The germline CDR1 and CDR2 sequences are SGHRS and YFSETQ. This CDR3 contains 16 residues. Germline trimming cut 0 bases from V and 5 bases from J; bases unmatched to any gene: 7. This TCR was recovered from a man between 18 and 29 years old in good health. Some clones in this sample may be carry-over from other donors' samples. The rearrangement links TRBV5-1 to TRBJ2-5, with 10 bases identical to TRBD2. The sample was naive CD4+ T cells from PBMCs. The subset was: CD45RA+ positively selected. The CDR3 DNA reads TGCGCCAGCAGCTTGGCCACCCTAGCGGGAGAGGAGACCCAGTACTTC. Amino acid sequence: CASSLATLAGEETQYF. Based on the CDR3 plus reference TRBV5-1 and TRBJ2-5, the full variable domain is KAGVTQTPRYLIKTRGQQVTLSCSPISGHRSVSWYQQTPGQGLQFLFEYFSETQRNKGNFPGRFSGRQFSNSRSEMNVSTLELGDSALYLCASSLATLAGEETQYFGPGTRLLVL.